These 30 T cell receptor beta chains originate from one sample sequenced in a study of shared clonotypes between healthy human individuals. TCRdb's copy holds only in-frame clones and misses some; the assay was immunoSEQ multiplex PCR. Counted here are 2 million to 2.5 million clones, 93% occurring once; the ten biggest clones make up around 0.4%. Sequenced material: naive CD4+ T cells from PBMCs. As for subset: CD45RA+ positively selected. The receptors here all came from a young man in good health. Some clones in this sample may be carry-over from other donors' samples.

This clone was seen only a few times. This chain uses TRBV5-1 with TRBJ1-1, with no clear D. The V and J ends lost 0 bases and 5 bases respectively, with 14 bases between them. The CDR3 loop spans 15 amino acids. Germline CDR1 reads SGHRS; CDR2 reads YFSETQ. As DNA, the CDR3 is TGCGCCAGCAGCTTGGATCAGGCTTTTGGGACTGAAGCTTTCTTT. Its translation is CASSLDQAFGTEAFF.

The J gene is TRBJ1-1, the V gene TRBV6-5; D not resolved. With 6 bases removed from V and 4 bases from J, the gap between germline ends came to 18 bases. This CDR3 region has 15 residues. Germline CDR1 is MNHEY and CDR2 is SVGAGI. The CDR3 spells CASSRPWGIFTEAFF. The CDR3 nucleotides read TGTGCCAGCAGCCGACCGTGGGGAATCTTCACTGAAGCTTTCTTT.

This sequence joins TRBV4-2 and TRBJ2-7, with 12 positions matching TRBD1. The CDR3 runs to 18 residues. Germline V lookup: CDR1 LGHNA, CDR2 YNFKEQ. Trimming cost V 2 bases and J 4 bases; bases outside gene matches: 12. The CDR3 is CASSQLPPGQGALYEQYF. The DNA of the CDR3 is TGTGCCAGCAGCCAACTACCGCCGGGACAGGGGGCTTTATACGAGCAGTACTTC.

The chain has TRBV30 and TRBJ1-3, with D possibly matching TRBD1 (5 bases). This CDR3 is built from 16 residues. CDR1 is GTSNPN, CDR2 SVGIG, per germline (reference sequence). V was pared by 5 bases and J by 4 bases, with 21 bases between. The CDR3 DNA sequence: TGTGCCTGGTCCCGGGGGGGAGCCGGCCGAGGAAACACCATATATTTT. Its protein product is CAWSRGGAGRGNTIYF.

Comment on this clone: Other DNA sequences from this sample encode an identical CDR3 as well. The genes are TRBV7-3 and TRBJ2-2, with a tentative D call TRBD2 (6 bases). Germline-derived CDR1 and CDR2 are SGHTA and FQGTGA. The CDR3 spans 15 residues. V lost 2 bases and J 0 bases, leaving 7 bases between the germline ends. Written as DNA, the CDR3 is TGTGCCAGCAGCTTAGCGGGGACGAACACCGGGGAGCTGTTTTTT. It encodes CASSLAGTNTGELFF.

The genes are TRBV28 and TRBJ1-3; D gene unclear. This CDR3 has 14 residues. CDR1 and CDR2 from the germline V gene are MDHEN and SYDVKM. The V and J ends lost 8 bases and 4 bases respectively, with 15 bases between them. The CDR3 region is CASVPPGVGNTIYF. In DNA, the CDR3 is TGTGCCAGCGTTCCCCCGGGAGTCGGAAACACCATATATTTT.

Written as DNA, the CDR3 is TGTGCCAGCCTGGACAGTAGCGCCTACAATGAGCAGTTCTTC. This encodes CASLDSSAYNEQFF. The chain carries TRBV2 and TRBJ2-1; D is perhaps TRBD1 (6 bases). In germline, CDR1 is SNHLY, CDR2 FYNNEI. CDR3 length equals 14 residues. Between the trimmed V and J ends, which lost 8 bases and 2 bases, there was a span of 13 bases.

The genes are TRBV5-1 and TRBJ2-7; 9 bases match TRBD2. Trimming cost V 1 base and J 6 bases; bases outside gene matches: 8. Per the germline V gene, CDR1 is SGHRS and CDR2 is YFSETQ. The CDR3 is made up of 15 amino acids. The CDR3 is CASSLLEREVGEQYF. For the CDR3, the DNA is TGCGCCAGCAGCTTGTTGGAGCGGGAGGTCGGCGAGCAGTACTTC.

The genes are TRBV18 and TRBJ1-3, with 7 nucleotides matching TRBD1. Germline CDR1 KGHSH, CDR2 LQKENI. Trimming took 6 bases from V and 8 from J; bases not matched to a gene: 7. This CDR3 is 13 amino acids long. The CDR3 sequence: CASSRQGEYTIYF. As DNA, the CDR3 is TGTGCCAGCTCCAGACAGGGTGAGTACACCATATATTTT.

The V and J genes are TRBV6-1 and TRBJ2-7, with TRBD2 matching 13 bases. The length of the CDR3 is 18 residues. Germline lookup yields CDR1 MNHNS and CDR2 SASEGT. Trimming took 3 bases from V and 8 from J; bases not matched to a gene: 16. The CDR3 coding sequence is TGTGCCAGCAGTGATCCGGGACTAGCGGGAACCCGGACCCGGCAGCAGTACTTC. It specifies CASSDPGLAGTRTRQQYF.

The V gene is TRBV9, the J gene TRBJ2-1, with a possible D match to TRBD2 (5 bases). The V and J ends lost 0 bases and 3 bases respectively, with 13 bases between them. CDR3 length: 16 residues. Germline values: CDR1 SGDLS, CDR2 YYNGEE. The CDR3 protein is CASSVAGGGIYNEQFF. In DNA, the CDR3 is TGTGCCAGCAGCGTAGCTGGCGGAGGAATCTACAATGAGCAGTTCTTC. Full variable domain (remainder filled in from reference TRBV9 and TRBJ2-1): DSGVTQTPKHLITATGQRVTLRCSPRSGDLSVYWYQQSLDQGLQFLIQYYNGEERAKGNILERFSAQQFPDLHSELNLSSLELGDSALYFCASSVAGGGIYNEQFFGPGTRLTVL.

The J gene is TRBJ2-2, the V gene TRBV28; 12 positions match TRBD1. The V gene end was trimmed by 5 bases and the J gene end by 5 bases; junction bases not matched to a gene: 15. Germline-derived CDR1 and CDR2 are MDHEN and SYDVKM. This CDR3 spans 19 amino acids. CDR3 sequence reads: CASSRYSRDRGPSTGELFF. The CDR3 DNA reads TGTGCCAGCAGTAGATACTCCCGGGACAGGGGGCCCTCAACCGGGGAGCTGTTTTTT.

V usage is TRBV28 and J usage is TRBJ2-3; D unresolved. CDR1 and CDR2 from the germline V gene are MDHEN and SYDVKM. This CDR3 region has 13 residues. V was pared by 6 bases and J by 2 bases, with 9 bases between. CDR3 sequence (DNA): TGTGCCAGCAGCGAGACAAACACAGATACGCAGTATTTT. Its translation: CASSETNTDTQYF.

As for this clone: One junction end does not reproduce the germline sequence, and a read error may be involved. The rearrangement links TRBV27 to TRBJ2-5; 12 positions agree with TRBD2. The CDR3 spans 13 residues. Germline V gene lookup returns CDR1 MNHEY and CDR2 SMNVEV (reference sequence). Written as DNA, the CDR3 is TGTGCCAGCAGTCCTAGCGGGAGGGCCAGGAAAGACTTC. Protein product: CASSPSGRARKDF.

The CDR3 coding sequence is TGTGCCAGCAGCAAAGGTGGACAACCCTACGAGCAGTACTTC. It specifies CASSKGGQPYEQYF. The chain uses TRBV21-1 and TRBJ2-7; the table gives TRBD1 as D, unverified against the DNA. TRBV21-1 corresponds to a pseudogene. This CDR3 is built from 14 residues.

This clone has just one count. This chain uses TRBV15 with TRBJ2-1; D might be TRBD2 (6 bases). The CDR3 contains 17 residues. Germline CDR1 is LNHNV and CDR2 is YYDKDF (reference sequence). Trimming left V 5 bases short and J 0 bases short, with 17 bases between. CDR3 residues: CATSGRRAGSSYNEQFF. CDR3 sequence (DNA): TGTGCCACCAGCGGCCGCCGGGCGGGGAGCTCCTACAATGAGCAGTTCTTC. Full variable domain (remainder filled in from reference TRBV15 and TRBJ2-1): DAMVIQNPRYQVTQFGKPVTLSCSQTLNHNVMYWYQQKSSQAPKLLFHYYDKDFNNEADTPDNFQSRRPNTSFCFLDIRSPGLGDTAMYLCATSGRRAGSSYNEQFFGPGTRLTVL.

V and J are TRBV27 and TRBJ1-1; D is unresolved. The V end was cut by 5 bases, the J end by 1 base, with 23 bases between. CDR3 length: 18 residues. Germline CDR1 and CDR2: MNHEY and SMNVEV (reference sequence). CDR3 bases: TGTGCCAGCAGTCGAGACATCAAGGTACTAACATGGAACACTGAAGCTTTCTTT. Translation: CASSRDIKVLTWNTEAFF.

This clone occurred once. This chain links TRBV5-4 with TRBJ2-5; perhaps TRBD1 as D (6 bases). V lost 4 bases, J lost 1 base, and 14 bases lay in between. The CDR3 runs to 15 residues. CDR1 and CDR2 (germline): SGHNT, YYREEE (reference sequence). The CDR3 loop is CASSHSTGPQETQYF. The CDR3 nucleotides are TGTGCCAGCAGCCACTCGACAGGACCCCAAGAGACCCAGTACTTC.

The V gene is TRBV28, the J gene TRBJ2-3; D is unresolved. The CDR3 has 10 residues. With 6 bases removed from V and 14 bases from J, the gap between germline ends came to 12 bases. Germline-derived CDR1 and CDR2 are MDHEN and SYDVKM. As DNA, the CDR3 is TGTGCCAGCAGCGTCGACCGACGGTATTTT. Protein: CASSVDRRYF.

The chain employs TRBV28 and TRBJ1-4; 10 bases map to TRBD1. The germline CDR1 and CDR2 sequences are MDHEN and SYDVKM. J lost 7 bases, V lost 6 bases, and 8 bases had no gene match. This CDR3 spans 15 amino acids. CDR3 region: CASSRDRGPIEKLFF. The CDR3, as DNA: TGTGCCAGCAGCCGAGACAGGGGGCCGATTGAAAAACTGTTTTTT.

The chain's CDR3 is CATLRNEQFF. The CDR3 region has the DNA TGTGCCACCCTACGTAATGAGCAGTTCTTC. The chain has TRBV28 and TRBJ2-1, with D unclear. The CDR3 runs to 10 residues. Germline V gene data show CDR1 as MDHEN and CDR2 as SYDVKM. V lost 10 bases and J 7 bases, leaving 8 bases between the germline ends.

About this clone itself: This CDR3 is also generated by other DNA sequences in the sample. The chain uses TRBV5-1 and TRBJ1-1; D might be TRBD1 (5 bases). Trimming pared 0 bases from V and 5 bases from J, leaving 11 bases between. Germline V gene data show CDR1 as SGHRS and CDR2 as YFSETQ. The CDR3 has 14 residues. The CDR3 loop is CASSLALGGTEAFF. The DNA of the CDR3 is TGCGCCAGCAGCTTGGCTTTGGGGGGTACTGAAGCTTTCTTT.

The chain joins TRBV30 to TRBJ1-3, with D possibly TRBD1 on 5 matching bases. The CDR3 totals 16 residues. V gave up 0 bases and J gave up 0 bases, with 12 bases separating them. Germline assignment: CDR1 GTSNPN and CDR2 SVGIG (reference sequence). CDR3 protein: CAWSVGGHTSGNTIYF. The CDR3 DNA follows: TGTGCCTGGAGTGTGGGGGGTCACACCTCTGGAAACACCATATATTTT.

The chain has TRBV5-6 and TRBJ1-1, with D unresolved. Germline V CDR1 and CDR2: SGHDT, YYEEEE. Trimming cost V 4 bases and J 4 bases, with 20 bases left between them. The CDR3 consists of 16 residues. The CDR3 DNA is TGTGCCAGCAGCCTCCCCCGCTGGGATCCCGCCACTGAAGCTTTCTTT. Translating it yields CASSLPRWDPATEAFF. Based on the CDR3 plus reference TRBV5-6 and TRBJ1-1, the full variable domain is DAGVTQSPTHLIKTRGQQVTLRCSPKSGHDTVSWYQQALGQGPQFIFQYYEEEERQRGNFPDRFSGHQFPNYSSELNVNALLLGDSALYLCASSLPRWDPATEAFFGQGTRLTVV.

DNA of the CDR3: TGTGCTAGTGGTTCAGCGGAGACCCAGTACTTC. It translates to CASGSAETQYF. This chain links TRBV12-5 with TRBJ2-5; no firm D call. Germline loops: CDR1 LGHNT, CDR2 FRNRAP. V was pared by 4 bases and J by 5 bases, with 5 bases between. The CDR3 has 11 amino acids.

The V and J genes are TRBV29-1 and TRBJ1-1; maybe TRBD1 (5 bases). CDR3 size: 13 residues. Germline V CDR1 and CDR2: SQVTM, ANQGSEA. With 4 bases removed from V and 6 bases from J, the gap between germline ends came to 15 bases. The CDR3: CSVGAGRGAEAFF. The DNA for the CDR3 is TGCAGCGTTGGAGCGGGACGCGGTGCTGAAGCTTTCTTT.

The V call is TRBV11-3, the J call TRBJ2-5, with TRBD2 identical over 15 bases. J lost 4 bases, V lost 5 bases, and 5 bases had no gene match. Germline assignment: CDR1 SGHNT and CDR2 YENEEA. CDR3 length equals 16 residues. As DNA, the CDR3 is TGTGCCAGCAGCCCCGGACTAGCGGGAGGGGCAGAGACCCAGTACTTC. Protein product: CASSPGLAGGAETQYF.

The V gene is TRBV7-9, the J gene TRBJ1-3; D possibly corresponds to TRBD1 (5 bases). Germline CDR1 reads SEHNR; CDR2 reads FQNEAQ (reference sequence). Trimming pared 4 bases from V and 4 bases from J, leaving 20 bases between. This CDR3 comprises 17 residues. CDR3 sequence reads: CASSYTRRAGTGNTIYF. CDR3 coding DNA: TGTGCCAGCAGCTATACAAGGAGGGCAGGGACCGGAAACACCATATATTTT.

This chain uses TRBV6-5 with TRBJ2-3, with D perhaps matching TRBD2 (5 bases). The CDR3 has 15 residues. Germline CDR1 MNHEY, CDR2 SVGAGI. The ends were cut back, 5 bases at V and 1 base at J, with 13 bases in the middle. DNA of the CDR3: TGTGCCAGCAGTCCTTCCTTGAGGGGCACAGATACGCAGTATTTT. The encoded protein is CASSPSLRGTDTQYF.

This chain joins TRBV6-6 and TRBJ2-3; D possibly corresponds to TRBD2 (6 bases). With 5 bases removed from V and 7 bases from J, the gap between germline ends came to 19 bases. This CDR3 has 15 residues. Germline CDR1 MNHNY, CDR2 SVGAGI (reference sequence). In nucleotides, the CDR3 is TGTGCCAGCAGTCGAACGACTGGAGGCGGGAATACGCAGTATTTT. This codes for CASSRTTGGGNTQYF.